Described below is a single TCR beta chain sequence and its context. This receptor's antigen is unknown. No qualities accompany the bases; no much larger clone lies one base away. This entry belongs to a study of radiation and T cells in renal cell carcinoma (dated by TCRdb to the early 2020s). Regarding the research as a whole: TCR beta sequencing covered roughly 53 samples in total, comprising approximately 26 tumors and around 27 peripheral blood samples. In the roughly 54 samples combined, around 3.9 million unique CDR3 nucleotide sequences were found, encoding approximately 2,800,000 unique CDR3 amino acid sequences. The last blood draw happened 4 weeks after radiation, timed to coincide with nephrectomy. Study-wide conclusions, independent of this receptor: An increase in top tumor clonotypes in blood was observed from baseline to 2 weeks post-radiation, followed by contraction by 4 weeks, which was taken to suggest transient expansion of tumor-resident clones. No pretreatment tumor biopsies were available, so the baseline intratumoral presence of clonotypes could not be determined. The single-armed trial design could not address effects of radiation dose or scheduling on the TCR repertoire. Tracking of blood repertoire dynamics stopped at three to four weeks after treatment, with no follow-up past that point.

What the time point label conveys for this sample: blood 4 weeks post-SBRT, at nephrectomy. This specimen's treatment or condition label, interpreted: 15 Gy SBRT to primary tumor, nephrectomy 4 weeks later. Samples were obtained from a clinical trial, in which 15 Gy stereotactic body radiation therapy was delivered to primary renal cell carcinomas and nephrectomy was performed 4 weeks later. Serial peripheral blood from radiation-treated patients was sampled at baseline, 2 weeks and 4 weeks after SBRT to track tumor-enriched clonotypes. All patients had renal cell carcinoma with clear cell pathology. The QIAamp DNA Blood Mini Kit (Qiagen) was used to prepare genomic DNA for TCR sequencing. The analyses included only samples that passed all quality control checks. TCR beta libraries were generated from genomic DNA with the immunoSEQ kit, following the manufacturer's recommendations. Library preparation used a first multiplex PCR with proprietary primers, then a second PCR adding unique barcodes, with bead cleanups after each round. A positive control reaction and a negative control reaction, both provided in the kit, were run with every batch of samples. The final libraries underwent checking on an Agilent 4200 TapeStation D1000 ScreenTape, volumetric pooling, and quantification by qPCR. An Illumina NextSeq500 fitted with a MidOutput 150-cycle cartridge performed the sequencing, running 156 Read1 cycles and 15 Index1 cycles with the kit's custom primers. The pooled library was loaded at 1.0 pM with around 22% PhiX control spiked in. As for the authors' bioinformatics: Vendor-processed data were analyzed in R, with a clonotype defined as all T cells sharing the same CDR3 nucleotide sequence. For clone abundance analyses, frequencies were normalized to the 10,000 most abundant clones in each sample. Public T cell clones, averaging fewer than five per sample, were removed before analysis. Tumor-enriched clonotypes and baseline blood-enriched clonotypes were defined as those with an abundance difference of at least 32-fold between compartments. A beta-binomial differential abundance model was used to identify clonotypes that were expanded or contracted between blood time points. Similarity between tumor and blood repertoires was quantified using the Baroni-Urbani and Buser coefficient, and groups were compared with two-tailed Wilcoxon tests in R. In TCRdb, the immuneACCESS table is reduced to in-frame sequences with V and J assigned. These tables do not hold every clone; where another copy was compared, an unresolved V gene accounts for under half, and the others remain unexplained. V and J calls and clone size are copied from that table; D and trimming were computed from the DNA. For this sample the table gives around 170,000 clones, of which 88% were detected only once. The ten largest make up 11% of the sample.

This clonotype originated in a woman aged 45-65 years with renal cell carcinoma. Material: blood, obtained from a patient whose treatment included radiotherapy and nephrectomy.

The bases read TGTGCCAGTAGTAGGGGGGGCCGCATGAACACTGAAGCTTTCTTT. Its protein product is CASSRGGRMNTEAFF. Here the chain combines TRBV19 and TRBJ1-1; a weak D assignment points to TRBD1 (6 bases agree). Including cysteine and phenylalanine, the CDR3 has 15 amino acids. Solely the CDR3 DNA is kept, with 45 bases framed from the first base. Between the V and J ends, shortened by 4 bases and 0 bases respectively, the junction contains 12 bases. CDR1 and CDR2 are drawn from the germline V gene (reference sequence): LNHDA, SQIVND.